This entry lists 27 T cell receptor beta chains sequenced from one sample in a study of cytomegalovirus exposure and HLA in healthy donors. PCR amplification relied on 60 Vbeta primers (plus 13 Jbeta primers). TCRdb's copy holds only in-frame clones and misses some; the assay was immunoSEQ multiplex PCR. Here the sample spans 95,000 to 150,000 clones, roughly 80% being singletons. The specimen was PBMCs. The receptors derive from a man in his thirties or forties in good health and CMV-seronegative.

This rearrangement joins TRBV2 to TRBJ1-1, with no clear D. CDR1 is SNHLY, CDR2 FYNNEI, per germline. The germline V and J ends were trimmed by 6 bases and 4 bases, with 15 bases remaining between them. The CDR3 totals 14 residues. The CDR3 sequence: CASSPFGFFTEAFF. In DNA form, the CDR3 reads TGTGCCAGCAGCCCCTTTGGCTTCTTCACTGAAGCTTTCTTT.

The chain recombines TRBV25-1 with TRBJ2-3, with 8 bases matching TRBD1. The germline V gene encodes CDR1 MGHDK and CDR2 SYGVNS. V lost 3 bases and J lost 2; bases outside the gene matches: 7. This CDR3 is 16 amino acids long. The CDR3 protein is CASSEVGQGNTDTQYF. CDR3 sequence (DNA): TGTGCCAGCAGTGAGGTTGGACAGGGAAACACAGATACGCAGTATTTT.

This chain joins TRBV13 and TRBJ2-7; possibly TRBD1 for D (5 bases). V lost 7 bases and J lost 0, with 16 bases in between. Germline CDR1 PRHDT, CDR2 FYEKMQ (reference sequence). CDR3 length: 15 residues. The CDR3 nucleotides read TGTGCCAGCAATCTAGGCAGGGCTATCTCCTACGAGCAGTACTTC. Amino acid sequence: CASNLGRAISYEQYF.

A note on this clone: One end of the junction does not line up with germline, which may come from a read error. The chain joins TRBV4-2 to TRBJ1-2, with TRBD1 identical over 8 bases. This CDR3 contains 12 residues. Germline CDR1 LGHNA, CDR2 YNFKEQ. The CDR3 protein is CASSQESDRVGF. The CDR3, as DNA: TGTGCCAGCAGCCAAGAGTCGGACAGGGTGGGCTTC.

The chain employs TRBV2 and TRBJ1-6; 7 nucleotides line up with TRBD1. Looked up from germline, CDR1 is SNHLY and CDR2 is FYNNEI. The CDR3 runs to 16 residues. The J segment lost 0 bases and the V segment lost 6 bases, leaving 5 bases of the junction unmatched. CDR3: CASSVNRGSYNSPLHF. Written as DNA, the CDR3 is TGTGCCAGCAGCGTGAACAGGGGCTCCTATAATTCACCCCTCCACTTT.

This clone was seen only a few times. The chain carries TRBV27 and TRBJ1-2; 8 nucleotides align to TRBD1. CDR1 is MNHEY and CDR2 is SMNVEV in the germline V gene (reference sequence). The ends lost 4 bases at V and 8 bases at J; junction bases unmatched: 6. The CDR3 spans 13 residues. In DNA form, the CDR3 reads TGTGCCAGCAGTTCCCAGGGGGCGCGGGGCTACACCTTC. Its protein is CASSSQGARGYTF.

V and J are TRBV19 and TRBJ1-5; tentative D call: TRBD1 (6 bases). The CDR3 totals 15 residues. V was pared by 1 base and J by 7 bases, with 14 bases between. Germline V gene data show CDR1 as LNHDA and CDR2 as SQIVND (reference sequence). Here the CDR3 reads CASSIVGRGDQPQHF. CDR3 DNA sequence: TGTGCCAGTAGTATAGTAGGCAGGGGCGACCAGCCCCAGCATTTT.

This chain joins TRBV5-6 and TRBJ1-2; 7 bases are shared with TRBD1. This CDR3 is 16 amino acids long. Germline V gene sequence: CDR1 SGHDT, CDR2 YYEEEE. J was trimmed by 4 bases and V by 4 bases; bases with no gene match: 13. The CDR3 spells CASSRGQSPLVYGYTF. The CDR3 bases are TGTGCCAGCAGCCGGGGACAGAGCCCTCTTGTCTATGGCTACACCTTC.

The V call is TRBV4-3, the J call TRBJ2-7; 9 bases are a match to TRBD1. This CDR3 region has 15 residues. V was clipped by 1 base and J by 3 bases; unmatched bases: 4. CDR1 is LGHNA, CDR2 YSLEER, per germline. This chain's CDR3 is CASSQVPGQGYEQYF. The CDR3 region has the DNA TGCGCCAGCAGCCAAGTACCGGGACAGGGCTACGAGCAGTACTTC.

This clone has more than one count but fewer than ten. J is TRBJ2-7 and V is TRBV10-1, with TRBD2 matching over 12 bases. The germline gives CDR1 WNHNN, CDR2 SYGVQD (reference sequence). The V segment lost 0 bases and the J segment 4 bases; nucleotides outside the gene matches: 4. This CDR3 contains 16 residues. The CDR3 sequence: CASSESGLAGPYEQYF. Written as DNA, the CDR3 is TGCGCCAGCAGTGAGTCCGGACTAGCGGGGCCGTACGAGCAGTACTTC.

This rearrangement joins TRBV2 to TRBJ2-7; 7 nucleotides agree with TRBD1. Germline lookup yields CDR1 SNHLY and CDR2 FYNNEI. The ends lost 6 bases at V and 3 bases at J; junction bases unmatched: 8. This CDR3 comprises 14 residues. The CDR3 here is CASSETGKGYEQYF. Written as DNA, the CDR3 is TGTGCCAGCAGCGAGACAGGGAAGGGCTACGAGCAGTACTTC.

The chain uses TRBV7-9 and TRBJ2-4; TRBD1 agrees at 10 bases. Trimming at V came to 1 base and at J to 2 bases, leaving 2 bases not matched to a gene. Germline V gene lookup returns CDR1 SEHNR and CDR2 FQNEAQ (reference sequence). This CDR3 has 16 residues. CDR3 sequence: CASSLGDRGSKNIQYF. The CDR3 region has the DNA TGTGCCAGCAGCTTAGGGGACAGGGGTTCCAAAAACATTCAGTACTTC.

The chain combines TRBV28 with TRBJ2-7; 10 bases fit TRBD1. This CDR3 has 14 residues. CDR1 is MDHEN and CDR2 is SYDVKM in the germline V gene. V shed 4 bases and J 7 bases; nucleotides not matched to a gene: 7. The CDR3, as DNA: TGTGCCAGCAGTTCACCGGGACAGGGGTGGGAGCAGTACTTC. It specifies CASSSPGQGWEQYF.

V is TRBV1 and J is TRBJ1-1; the table's D call, TRBD1, has no DNA check behind it. TRBV1 is deemed a pseudogene. This CDR3 region has 18 residues. The CDR3, as DNA: TGCACCAGCAGCCAAAATAGTAGGGACAGGGGCTCGGACACTGAAGCTTTCTTT. It translates to CTSSQNSRDRGSDTEAFF.

This chain links TRBV7-2 with TRBJ2-1; 11 nucleotides agree with TRBD2. The CDR3 length is 15 residues. V lost 2 bases and J lost 6; bases outside the gene matches: 3. CDR1 SGHTA and CDR2 FQGNSA come from the germline V gene. The CDR3 protein is CASSLSLAGGNEQFF. Written as DNA, the CDR3 is TGTGCCAGCAGCTTAAGTCTAGCGGGGGGCAATGAGCAGTTCTTC.

Regarding this clone: A read error may account for a junction end that differs from germline. This chain connects TRBV7-9 to TRBJ2-7, with 11 bases fitting TRBD1. Germline V gives CDR1 SEHNR, CDR2 FQNEAQ (reference sequence). This CDR3 has 16 residues. The CDR3 protein is CSSSLGGQGGRDEQYF. As DNA, the CDR3 is TGTTCCAGCAGCTTAGGGGGACAGGGGGGTCGCGACGAGCAGTACTTC.

V and J are TRBV5-1 and TRBJ1-2; D is uncertain. Germline-derived CDR1 and CDR2 are SGHRS and YFSETQ. This CDR3 has 12 residues. V was clipped by 0 bases and J by 7 bases, with 7 bases between them. The CDR3 region is CASSLGESGYTF. In DNA, the CDR3 is TGCGCCAGCAGCTTGGGGGAGAGTGGCTACACCTTC.

This chain links TRBV2 with TRBJ2-7, with 7 nucleotides matching TRBD1. This CDR3 has 14 residues. Germline V gene data show CDR1 as SNHLY and CDR2 as FYNNEI. V shed 4 bases, J shed 5 bases, and the junction held 8 bases outside the gene matches. The CDR3 coding sequence is TGTGCCAGCAGTGGACGGACAGGCCTGGACGAGCAGTACTTC. As protein: CASSGRTGLDEQYF.

The chain combines TRBV5-1 with TRBJ2-1, with 8 bases matching TRBD2. Trimming took 1 base from V and 8 from J; bases not matched to a gene: 5. Looked up from germline, CDR1 is SGHRS and CDR2 is YFSETQ. This CDR3 is 14 amino acids long. CDR3 loop: CASSLTGGADEQFF. The CDR3 nucleotides read TGCGCCAGCAGCTTGACCGGGGGGGCCGATGAGCAGTTCTTC.

V is TRBV10-3 and J is TRBJ1-2, with TRBD1 as a possible D gene (5 bases). Trimming cost V 7 bases and J 3 bases, with 9 bases left between them. The length of the CDR3 is 12 residues. Per the germline V gene, CDR1 is ENHRY and CDR2 is SYGVKD. The CDR3 sequence: CAINGRDYGYTF. CDR3 coding DNA: TGTGCCATCAACGGCAGGGACTATGGCTACACCTTC.

V is TRBV27 and J is TRBJ2-4; 7 bases map to TRBD2. V shed 1 base and J 9 bases; nucleotides not matched to a gene: 9. The CDR3 covers 15 residues. The V gene's germline CDR1 is MNHEY and CDR2 SMNVEV (reference sequence). The CDR3 here is CASSLFATSMGIQYF. CDR3 sequence (DNA): TGTGCCAGCAGTTTATTTGCGACTAGCATGGGCATTCAGTACTTC.

The V gene is TRBV19, the J gene TRBJ2-3; tentatively, D is TRBD1 (6 bases). Trimming shortened V by 4 bases and J by 3 bases, and 23 bases separated the two germline ends. The CDR3 is 18 residues long. Germline V gives CDR1 LNHDA, CDR2 SQIVND (reference sequence). CDR3: CASSSHRRTKGGTDTQYF. The CDR3 bases are TGTGCCAGTAGTAGTCACCGACGGACAAAAGGGGGTACAGATACGCAGTATTTT.

The chain employs TRBV11-2 and TRBJ2-2, with D perhaps matching TRBD2 (6 bases). Germline V gene data show CDR1 as SGHAT and CDR2 as FQNNGV. The V end lost 1 base, the J end lost 6 bases, and 12 bases lay between the germline ends. This CDR3 contains 15 residues. CDR3 nucleotides: TGTGCCAGCAGCTTAGGGGGGGTTCCAGCCGGGGAGCTGTTTTTT. This codes for CASSLGGVPAGELFF.

The V call is TRBV11-2, the J call TRBJ2-1; 8 nucleotides align to TRBD1. Germline V gene data show CDR1 as SGHAT and CDR2 as FQNNGV. The CDR3 has 13 residues. With V trimmed by 3 bases and J by 10 bases, 5 bases remained unmatched. CDR3 loop: CASSFDRGVEQFF. Written as DNA, the CDR3 is TGTGCCAGCAGCTTTGACAGGGGTGTAGAGCAGTTCTTC.

This chain connects TRBV13 to TRBJ1-1; TRBD1 aligns across 8 bases. CDR1 PRHDT and CDR2 FYEKMQ come from the germline V gene (reference sequence). CDR3 size: 14 residues. Trimming removed 5 bases from V and 5 bases from J; junction bases left unmatched: 7. CDR3 bases: TGTGCCAGCAGCCCGACCACAGGGGGAACTGAAGCTTTCTTT. Protein product: CASSPTTGGTEAFF. The full variable domain, its missing parts supplied by reference TRBV13 and TRBJ1-1, is AAGVIQSPRHLIKEKRETATLKCYPIPRHDTVYWYQQGPGQDPQFLISFYEKMQSDKGSIPDRFSAQQFSDYHSELNMSSLELGDSALYFCASSPTTGGTEAFFGQGTRLTVV.

This chain connects TRBV15 to TRBJ2-7; D remains unclear. The germline gives CDR1 LNHNV, CDR2 YYDKDF (reference sequence). This CDR3 region has 15 residues. V was cut by 0 bases and J by 1 base, with 10 bases left in between. CDR3 bases: TGTGCCACCAGCAGAGAAGCTCTGGAGTCCTACGAGCAGTACTTC. Its protein product is CATSREALESYEQYF.

The chain employs TRBV14 and TRBJ2-5; TRBD2 agrees at 7 bases. Germline values: CDR1 SGHDN, CDR2 FVKESK. The CDR3 is 15 amino acids. The J segment lost 4 bases and the V segment lost 3 bases, leaving 8 bases of the junction unmatched. Here the CDR3 reads CASSHRLGRAETQYF. CDR3 bases: TGTGCCAGCAGCCATCGCCTGGGGAGGGCAGAGACCCAGTACTTC.